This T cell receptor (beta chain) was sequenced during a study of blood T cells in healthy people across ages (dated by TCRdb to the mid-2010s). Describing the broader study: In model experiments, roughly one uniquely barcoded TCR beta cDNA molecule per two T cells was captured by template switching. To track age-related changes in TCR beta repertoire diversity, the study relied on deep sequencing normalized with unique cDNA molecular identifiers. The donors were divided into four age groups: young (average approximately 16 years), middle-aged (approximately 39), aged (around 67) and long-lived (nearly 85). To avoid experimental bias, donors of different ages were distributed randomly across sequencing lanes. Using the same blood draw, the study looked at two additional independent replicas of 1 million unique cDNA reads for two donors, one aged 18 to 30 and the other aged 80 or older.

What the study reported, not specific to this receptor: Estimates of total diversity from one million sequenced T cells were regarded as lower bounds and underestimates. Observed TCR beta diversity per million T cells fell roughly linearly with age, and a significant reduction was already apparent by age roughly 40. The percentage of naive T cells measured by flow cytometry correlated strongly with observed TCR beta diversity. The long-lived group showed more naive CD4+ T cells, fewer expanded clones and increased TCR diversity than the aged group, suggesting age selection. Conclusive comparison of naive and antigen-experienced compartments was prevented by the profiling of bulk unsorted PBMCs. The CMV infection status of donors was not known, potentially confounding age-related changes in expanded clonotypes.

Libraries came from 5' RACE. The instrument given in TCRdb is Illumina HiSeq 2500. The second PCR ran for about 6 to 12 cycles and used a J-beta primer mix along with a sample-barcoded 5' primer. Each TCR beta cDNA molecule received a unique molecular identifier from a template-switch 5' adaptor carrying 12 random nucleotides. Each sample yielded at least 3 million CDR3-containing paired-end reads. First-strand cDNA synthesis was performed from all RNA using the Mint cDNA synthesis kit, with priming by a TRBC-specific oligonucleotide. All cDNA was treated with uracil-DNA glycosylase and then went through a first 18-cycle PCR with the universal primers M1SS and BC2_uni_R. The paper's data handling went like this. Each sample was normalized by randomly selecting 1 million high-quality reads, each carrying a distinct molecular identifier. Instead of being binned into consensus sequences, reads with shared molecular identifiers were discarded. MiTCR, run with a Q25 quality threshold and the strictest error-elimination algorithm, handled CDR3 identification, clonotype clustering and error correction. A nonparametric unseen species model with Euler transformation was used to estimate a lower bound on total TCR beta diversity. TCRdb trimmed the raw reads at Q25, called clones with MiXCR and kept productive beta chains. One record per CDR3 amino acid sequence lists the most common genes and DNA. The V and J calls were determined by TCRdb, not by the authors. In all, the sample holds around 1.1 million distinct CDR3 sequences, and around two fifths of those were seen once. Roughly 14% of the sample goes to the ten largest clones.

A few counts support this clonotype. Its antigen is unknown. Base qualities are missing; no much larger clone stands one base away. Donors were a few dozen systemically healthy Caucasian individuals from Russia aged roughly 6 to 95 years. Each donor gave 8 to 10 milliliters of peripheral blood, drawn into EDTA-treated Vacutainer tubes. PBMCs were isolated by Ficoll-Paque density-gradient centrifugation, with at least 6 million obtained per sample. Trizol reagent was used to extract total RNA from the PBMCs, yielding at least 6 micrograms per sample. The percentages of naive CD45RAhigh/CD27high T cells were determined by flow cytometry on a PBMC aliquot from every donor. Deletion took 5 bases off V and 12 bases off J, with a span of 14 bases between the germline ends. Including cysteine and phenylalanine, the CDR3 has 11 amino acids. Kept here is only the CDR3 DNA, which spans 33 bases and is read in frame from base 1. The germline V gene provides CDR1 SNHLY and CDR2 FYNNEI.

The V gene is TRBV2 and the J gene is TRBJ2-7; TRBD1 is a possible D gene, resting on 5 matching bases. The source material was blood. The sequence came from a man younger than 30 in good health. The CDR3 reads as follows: CASSPQGAWYF. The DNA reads TGTGCCAGCAGTCCTCAGGGTGCTTGGTACTTC.